These 17 T cell receptor beta chains share one sample of origin, sequenced in a study of CD8+ T cells in alopecia areata. Extracted RNA was reverse transcribed into cDNA, the sequencing template. Clones were read by immunoSEQ multiplex PCR, and TCRdb kept only the in-frame ones, dropping some. The sample was found to contain approximately 300,000 clones, and every one recurs. Researchers sorted pooled cutaneous lymph node cells on the basis of CD4, CD8alpha, NKG2D, NKG2ACE and other markers. Sequenced input: CD4+ T cells sorted from a lymph node. The receptors were gathered from a C3H/HeJ mouse with alopecia areata. The strain's MHC haplotype is H2-k.

This clone occurred a few times. The genes are named according to mouse. With the read ending 4 residues before the CDR3 end, the germline J gene is used to fill in that end. Other DNA sequences of this sample code for an identical CDR3. V gene TRBV13-2 combines with J gene TRBJ1-2, with TRBD1 as a possible D gene (5 bases). Deletions cut 0 bases from V and 1 base from J, with 7 bases between. The CDR3 consists of 14 residues. Germline loops: CDR1 NNHNN, CDR2 SYGAGS (reference sequence). The CDR3 DNA, read in part, is TGTGCCAGCGGTGATGCGGGGGGAAACTCC. It yields the protein CASGDAGGNS. The whole CDR3 sequence reads CASGDAGGNSDYTF.

In this sample, this clone turned up a few times. Gene names and germline match the mouse. The same CDR3 can be traced to other DNA sequences in this sample. CDR3 protein: CASSIGTGSYAEQFF. CDR3 bases read: TGTGCCAGCAGTATCGGGACTGGGAGCTATGCT. This chain connects TRBV19 to TRBJ2-1, with 9 bases aligning to TRBD2. Coverage ceases 4 residues before the CDR3 finishes, and the germline J gene fills in the end. Germline CDR1 is FNHDT and CDR2 is SITEND (reference sequence). The J segment lost 3 bases and the V segment lost 2 bases, leaving 3 bases of the junction unmatched. The CDR3 contains 15 residues.

The table lists this clone with a few counts. Genes here carry mouse names. Other nucleotide sequences from this sample produce the same CDR3. The CDR3 bases that were read are TGTGCCTGGAGCCGACAGAACCAAGAC. Translating it yields CAWSRQNQD. The full CDR3 is CAWSRQNQDTQYF. This sequence joins TRBV31 and TRBJ2-5; D perhaps matches TRBD1 (5 bases). The observed sequence ends 4 residues before the CDR3 terminus, with the missing tail filled in from the germline J gene. Germline V gene sequence: CDR1 GKSSPN, CDR2 SITVG. The V end lost 3 bases, the J end lost 0 bases, and 7 bases lay between the germline ends. The CDR3 consists of 13 residues.

Points on this clone: Genes and germline come from the mouse. The observed sequence ends 4 residues before the CDR3 terminus, with the missing tail filled in from the germline J gene. This rearrangement joins TRBV17 to TRBJ2-4; 12 bases line up with TRBD2. The CDR3 length is 16 residues. V lost 3 bases, J lost 3 bases, and 4 bases stayed unmatched. CDR1 is MNHDT and CDR2 is YYDKIL in the germline V gene. Partial CDR3 DNA: TGTGCTAGCAGTAGTCGACTGGGGGGGCGCCAAAAC. This codes for CASSSRLGGRQN. The CDR3 in its entirety is CASSSRLGGRQNTLYF.

For this clone: These gene names are mouse names. Read data end 4 residues before the CDR3 end; the end is taken from the germline J gene. Other DNA variants within this sample encode the same CDR3. This rearrangement joins TRBV12-1 to TRBJ2-2; D gene unclear. The CDR3 is 13 residues long. Per the germline V gene, CDR1 is SGHSN and CDR2 is HYEKVE. Trimming shortened V by 3 bases and J by 1 base, and 5 bases separated the two germline ends. CDR3 DNA (partial): TGTGCCAGCTCTTTAGGAAACACCGGG. Its protein product is CASSLGNTG. The CDR3 reads in full as CASSLGNTGQLYF.

This clone occurred a few times. Genes here carry mouse names. The read ends 4 residues early relative to the CDR3; the germline J gene fills the gap. This chain joins TRBV13-3 and TRBJ2-7; D is perhaps TRBD1 (5 bases). V lost 2 bases and J 3 bases, leaving 12 bases between the germline ends. The CDR3 sequence is 14 residues long. In germline, CDR1 is NNHDY, CDR2 SYVADS. The chain's CDR3 is CASSENRGVYEQYF. The DNA read from the CDR3 is TGTGCCAGCAGTGAAAACAGAGGGGTCTAT.

This clone was counted at least ten times. Gene and germline names: mouse. Coverage ceases 4 residues before the CDR3 finishes, and the germline J gene fills in the end. Other DNA sequences in the same sample also yield this CDR3. The chain links TRBV19 to TRBJ1-1; 9 bases map to TRBD1. Germline V gene sequence: CDR1 FNHDT, CDR2 SITEND (reference sequence). V shed 5 bases and J 1 base; nucleotides not matched to a gene: 0. The CDR3 is 13 residues long. CDR3 DNA (partial): TGTGCCAGCAGGGACAGGGGGAACACA. This codes for CASRDRGNT. The full-length CDR3 reads as CASRDRGNTEVFF.

This clone was picked up a small number of times. The gene names here belong to mouse. The missing CDR3 end, 4 residues past where the read stops, is filled in from the germline J gene. Other DNA sequences from this sample encode an identical CDR3 as well. The V and J genes are TRBV1 and TRBJ2-4; 10 nucleotides line up with TRBD2. The V and J ends lost 0 bases and 1 base, in that order; junction bases with no gene match: 4. The CDR3 consists of 17 residues. Germline CDR1 is NSQYPW and CDR2 is LRSPGD (reference sequence). The chain's CDR3 is CTCSADLGGRGQNTLYF. CDR3 bases read: TGCACCTGCAGTGCAGATCTGGGGGGGCGTGGTCAAAAC.

Worth noting for this clone: Each gene name is a mouse one. The read gets to within 4 residues of the CDR3 end, and the germline J gene fills in the rest. The chain is built from TRBV31 and TRBJ2-4; no reliable D call. The V gene lost 3 bases and the J gene lost 0 bases, with 10 bases spanning the gap. The CDR3 is 14 amino acids. Germline assignment: CDR1 GKSSPN and CDR2 SITVG. The part of the CDR3 DNA that was read is TGTGCCTGGAGCCCACTCGTCAGTCAAAAC. Protein: CAWSPLVSQN. The CDR3 in its entirety is CAWSPLVSQNTLYF.

As regards this clone: Gene names and germline refer to mouse. The read is 4 residues too short to cover the CDR3 end, so that end is filled in from the germline J gene. The chain employs TRBV5 and TRBJ2-3; 7 bases line up with TRBD2. This CDR3 is built from 16 residues. The germline V gene has CDR1 LGHNA and CDR2 YNLKQL (reference sequence). After removal of 0 bases from V and 0 bases from J, the junction contained 3 bases not matched to a gene. The CDR3 sequence: CASSQEGGTSAETLYF. The sequenced CDR3 bases are TGTGCCAGCAGCCAAGAGGGGGGGACTAGTGCAGAA.

Points on this clone: Gene names follow the mouse nomenclature. The read ends 4 residues before the CDR3 terminus; that terminus is restored from the germline J gene. This chain connects TRBV13-3 to TRBJ2-3; the D gene is possibly TRBD1 (5 bases). Trimming took 5 bases from V and 0 from J, leaving 13 bases between them. CDR1 NNHDY and CDR2 SYVADS come from the germline V gene. The CDR3 spans 15 residues. The part of the CDR3 DNA that was read is TGTGCCAGCAGCCTTGACAGCCCTAGTGCAGAA. This gives the protein CASSLDSPSAE. The entire CDR3 protein is CASSLDSPSAETLYF.

This clone was found a few times. The gene symbols are mouse symbols. The CDR3 is CASGQGSTEVFF. The sequenced part of the CDR3 DNA is TGTGCCAGCGGACAGGGGTCCACA. The chain employs TRBV13-1 and TRBJ1-1; TRBD1 matches 9 bases. The read ends 4 residues shy of where the CDR3 ends; the end is completed using the germline J gene. The CDR3 spans 12 residues. With 7 bases clipped from V and 4 bases from J, the junction kept 2 bases outside the gene matches. Germline V CDR1 and CDR2: NSHNY, SYGAGN.

Concerning this clone: A much larger clonotype is one base distant, so this may be a read error. Gene names denote mouse genes. The CDR3 goes on 4 residues after the read ends, and that part is filled in from the germline J gene. Other DNA sequences from this sample encode an identical CDR3 as well. The V call is TRBV31, the J call TRBJ1-2; no clear D gene. Trimming cost V 0 bases and J 0 bases, with 8 bases left between them. The CDR3 length is 14 residues. The V gene's germline CDR1 is GKSSPN and CDR2 SITVG. The CDR3 protein is CAWSLGTANSDYTF. The covered CDR3 bases are TGTGCCTGGAGTCTAGGAACAGCAAACTCC.

In the case of this clone: All gene names here are mouse names. The sequenced part of the CDR3 DNA is TGTGCCAGCAGCCAAGATCACAGGGGGCTCTAT. Encoded protein: CASSQDHRGLY. The CDR3 in its entirety is CASSQDHRGLYEQYF. V gene TRBV5 combines with J gene TRBJ2-7, with 9 positions matching TRBD1. Read sequence stops 4 residues before the CDR3 end, and the germline J gene provides the missing end. The CDR3 covers 15 residues. From germline, CDR1 is LGHNA and CDR2 YNLKQL (reference sequence). V lost 0 bases to trimming and J lost 3 bases; unmatched junction nucleotides: 3.

This clone was seen more than once but under ten times. The genes and germline here are from mouse. The sequence runs out 4 residues before the end of the CDR3; the remainder is reconstructed from the germline J gene. The chain is built from TRBV13-1 and TRBJ2-4, with 7 bases matching TRBD2. CDR1 and CDR2 from the germline V gene are NSHNY and SYGAGN. After removal of 4 bases from V and 1 base from J, the junction contained 9 bases not matched to a gene. The CDR3 contains 16 residues. CDR3 bases read: TGTGCCAGCAGTCCCCTGACTGGGCGGCGTCAAAAC. Translation: CASSPLTGRRQN. The CDR3, in full, reads CASSPLTGRRQNTLYF.

In regard to this clone: Gene names and germline match the mouse. Sequencing ends 4 residues short of the CDR3 end; the germline J gene provides the rest. This rearrangement joins TRBV13-3 to TRBJ2-4; D possibly corresponds to TRBD1 (6 bases). V shed 5 bases and J shed 0 bases, with 10 bases lying between them. Germline V CDR1 and CDR2: NNHDY, SYVADS. The CDR3 runs to 14 residues. The DNA read from the CDR3 is TGTGCCAGCAGACCGGGACACAGTCAAAAC. It yields the protein CASRPGHSQN. The whole CDR3 protein reads CASRPGHSQNTLYF.

A few counts support this clone. The genes are named according to mouse. The read finishes 4 residues shy of the CDR3 end, and the germline J gene is used to complete it. This chain uses TRBV13-2 with TRBJ1-2; TRBD1 might be the D (5 bases). V was shortened by 0 bases and J by 0 bases, with 12 bases between the two germline ends. CDR3 length: 16 amino acids. Looked up from germline, CDR1 is NNHNN and CDR2 is SYGAGS (reference sequence). The part of the CDR3 DNA that was read is TGTGCCAGCGGTGATGCCCAGACAGATGCAAACTCC. Translating it yields CASGDAQTDANS. The complete CDR3 sequence is CASGDAQTDANSDYTF.